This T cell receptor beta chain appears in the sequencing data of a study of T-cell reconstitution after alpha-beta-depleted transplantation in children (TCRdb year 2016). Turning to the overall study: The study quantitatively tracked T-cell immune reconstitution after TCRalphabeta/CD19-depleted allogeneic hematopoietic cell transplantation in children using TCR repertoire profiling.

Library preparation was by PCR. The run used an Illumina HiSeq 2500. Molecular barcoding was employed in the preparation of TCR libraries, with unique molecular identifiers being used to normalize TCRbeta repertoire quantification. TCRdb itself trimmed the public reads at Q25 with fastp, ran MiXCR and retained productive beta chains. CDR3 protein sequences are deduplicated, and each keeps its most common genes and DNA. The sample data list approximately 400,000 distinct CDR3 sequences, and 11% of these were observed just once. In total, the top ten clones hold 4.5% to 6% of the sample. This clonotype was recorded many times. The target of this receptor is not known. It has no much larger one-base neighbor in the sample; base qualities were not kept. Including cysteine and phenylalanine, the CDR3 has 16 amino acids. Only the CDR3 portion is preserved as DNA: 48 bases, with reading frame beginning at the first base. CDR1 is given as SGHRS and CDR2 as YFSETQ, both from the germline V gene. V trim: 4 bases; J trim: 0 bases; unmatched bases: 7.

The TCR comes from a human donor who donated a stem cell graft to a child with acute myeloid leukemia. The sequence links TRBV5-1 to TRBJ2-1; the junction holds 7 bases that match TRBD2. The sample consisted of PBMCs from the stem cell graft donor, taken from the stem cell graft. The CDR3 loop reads CASSLASGSSYNEQFF. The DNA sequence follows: TGCGCCAGCAGCCTCGCTAGCGGTAGCTCCTACAATGAGCAGTTCTTC. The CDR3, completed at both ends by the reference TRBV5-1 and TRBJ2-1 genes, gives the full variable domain KAGVTQTPRYLIKTRGQQVTLSCSPISGHRSVSWYQQTPGQGLQFLFEYFSETQRNKGNFPGRFSGRQFSNSRSEMNVSTLELGDSALYLCASSLASGSSYNEQFFGPGTRLTVL.